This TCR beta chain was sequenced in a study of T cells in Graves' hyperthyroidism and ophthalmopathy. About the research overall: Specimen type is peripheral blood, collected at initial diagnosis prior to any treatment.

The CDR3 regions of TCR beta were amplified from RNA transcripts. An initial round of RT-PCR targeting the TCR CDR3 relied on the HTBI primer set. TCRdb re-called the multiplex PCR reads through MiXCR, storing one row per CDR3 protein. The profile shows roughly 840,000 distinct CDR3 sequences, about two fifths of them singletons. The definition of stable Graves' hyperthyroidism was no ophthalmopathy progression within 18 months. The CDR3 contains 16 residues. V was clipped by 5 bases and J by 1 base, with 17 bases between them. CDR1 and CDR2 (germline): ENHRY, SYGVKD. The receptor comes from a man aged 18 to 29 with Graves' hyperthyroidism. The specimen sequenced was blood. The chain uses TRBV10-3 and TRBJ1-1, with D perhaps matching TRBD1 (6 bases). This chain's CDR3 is CAISSRDKAWNTEAFF. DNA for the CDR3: TGTGCCATCAGTAGTAGGGACAAGGCCTGGAACACTGAAGCTTTCTTT.